Shown below are 14 T cell receptor beta chains from a single sample sequenced in a study of blood T cell repertoires in COVID-19. Produced via immunoSEQ multiplex PCR; TCRdb's table is partial and in-frame only. The sample carries tens of thousands of clones, approximately 84% recorded once. Sequencing used peripheral blood. Source of these receptors: a man aged 45-60 years with COVID-19, enrolled during active disease.

The chain is built from TRBV11-3 and TRBJ2-3; perhaps TRBD1 as D (6 bases). This CDR3 is 16 amino acids long. Per germline, CDR1 SGHNT and CDR2 YENEEA. V lost 5 bases to trimming and J lost 4 bases, with 19 bases between them. CDR3 residues: CASSPGMGAQADTQYF. For the CDR3, the DNA is TGTGCCAGCAGCCCAGGAATGGGGGCGCAGGCAGATACGCAGTATTTT.

This clone was observed a few times. The rearrangement joins TRBV6-5 to TRBJ2-2; D is possibly TRBD1 (6 bases). The ends were cut back, 6 bases at V and 1 base at J, with 9 bases in the middle. Germline CDR1 is MNHEY and CDR2 is SVGAGI. The CDR3 sequence is 14 residues long. Here the CDR3 reads CASRGQWNTGELFF. CDR3 sequence (DNA): TGTGCCAGCAGGGGACAATGGAACACCGGGGAGCTGTTTTTT.

V usage is TRBV11-2 and J usage is TRBJ2-3; TRBD1 might be the D (5 bases). CDR1 and CDR2 (germline): SGHAT, FQNNGV. V was pared by 5 bases and J by 2 bases, with 20 bases between. The CDR3 spans 17 residues. CDR3 sequence (DNA): TGTGCCAGCAGCGTACTCCAGGGAATCTCAATCACAGATACGCAGTATTTT. It yields the protein CASSVLQGISITDTQYF.

The CDR3 sequence: CASSPTGSGNTIYF. The DNA for the CDR3 is TGTGCCAGCAGCCCCACAGGGTCTGGAAACACCATATATTTT. This rearrangement joins TRBV7-6 to TRBJ1-3; D is possibly TRBD1 (6 bases). CDR1 and CDR2 (germline): SGHVS, FNYEAQ. With 5 bases removed from V and 1 base from J, the gap between germline ends came to 9 bases. CDR3 size: 14 residues.

This clone was picked up a small number of times. V and J are TRBV19 and TRBJ2-3; D not certain. V lost 4 bases to trimming and J lost 6 bases, with 11 bases between them. This CDR3 comprises 13 residues. Germline assignment: CDR1 LNHDA and CDR2 SQIVND (reference sequence). The CDR3 DNA sequence: TGTGCCAGTAGTACCCAGTGGCGGGATACGCAGTATTTT. Its protein product is CASSTQWRDTQYF.

This clone was detected only once. V and J are TRBV3-1 (or the pseudogene TRBV3-2) and TRBJ2-5; no clear D. The CDR3 extends over 14 amino acids. V shed 1 base and J shed 2 bases, with 8 bases lying between them. Germline V CDR1 and CDR2: LGHDT, YNNKEL (reference sequence). CDR3 amino acids: CASSQGDIQETQYF. Here the CDR3 DNA reads TGTGCCAGCAGCCAAGGAGATATTCAAGAGACCCAGTACTTC.

This clone was seen only once. The chain recombines TRBV24-1 with TRBJ1-2; TRBD1 matches 8 bases. V was clipped by 3 bases and J by 0 bases; unmatched bases: 14. The CDR3 extends over 19 amino acids. Germline-derived CDR1 and CDR2 are KGHDR and SFDVKD. This CDR3 reads CATSDALGTGGSPNYGYTF. The CDR3 bases are TGTGCCACCAGTGATGCACTCGGGACAGGAGGTTCACCTAACTATGGCTACACCTTC.

V gene TRBV7-9 combines with J gene TRBJ2-5; 10 bases agree with TRBD2. The CDR3 is 15 amino acids. After removal of 5 bases from V and 5 bases from J, the junction contained 8 bases not matched to a gene. CDR1 and CDR2 from the germline V gene are SEHNR and FQNEAQ (reference sequence). The CDR3 coding sequence is TGTGCCAGCAGCCCCCCCACTAGCGGGGTTGAGACCCAGTACTTC. Its translation is CASSPPTSGVETQYF.

The chain carries TRBV11-2 and TRBJ2-1; D is possibly TRBD2 (5 bases). This CDR3 spans 16 amino acids. CDR1 is SGHAT, CDR2 FQNNGV, per germline. Trimming stripped 2 bases from V and 6 bases from J, with 17 bases between. The CDR3 nucleotides read TGTGCCAGCAGCTTATACGCCCCGCTCAGCGGCAATGAGCAGTTCTTC. It translates to CASSLYAPLSGNEQFF.

In its sample, this clone was seen once. The J gene is TRBJ1-3, the V gene TRBV18; D gene unclear. Germline CDR1 and CDR2: KGHSH and LQKENI. The V end was cut by 3 bases, the J end by 3 bases, with 12 bases between. The CDR3 length is 15 residues. CDR3 protein: CASSPRESGGNTIYF. For the CDR3, the DNA is TGTGCCAGCTCACCGAGGGAGTCGGGTGGAAACACCATATATTTT.

V is TRBV12-3 or TRBV12-4 and J is TRBJ1-1; 8 positions agree with TRBD1. The CDR3 spans 12 residues. The V segment lost 7 bases and the J segment 8 bases; nucleotides outside the gene matches: 6. DNA for the CDR3: TGTGCCAGCACGATCCGGACAGGGGAAGCTTTCTTT. Amino acids: CASTIRTGEAFF.

The V and J genes are TRBV18 and TRBJ1-5; 7 bases match TRBD1. CDR3 length: 16 amino acids. J lost 0 bases, V lost 3 bases, and 5 bases had no gene match. Looked up from germline, CDR1 is KGHSH and CDR2 is LQKENI. The CDR3: CASSPPGQYSNQPQHF. CDR3 nucleotides: TGTGCCAGCTCACCGCCGGGACAGTATAGCAATCAGCCCCAGCATTTT.

The chain carries TRBV19 and TRBJ2-3, with TRBD2 identical over 10 bases. Germline CDR1 LNHDA, CDR2 SQIVND (reference sequence). With V trimmed by 6 bases and J by 1 base, 1 base remained unmatched. The CDR3 has 14 amino acids. The CDR3 coding sequence is TGTGCCAGTAGCCTAGCGGGAGGCACAGATACGCAGTATTTT. Translating gives CASSLAGGTDTQYF.

V gene TRBV24-1 combines with J gene TRBJ2-1, with 9 bases lining up with TRBD1. V shed 3 bases and J 7 bases; nucleotides not matched to a gene: 6. The CDR3 loop spans 15 amino acids. Germline V gene sequence: CDR1 KGHDR, CDR2 SFDVKD. The CDR3 region is CATSDAGQGRNEQFF. The CDR3 bases are TGTGCCACCAGTGATGCCGGACAGGGGAGGAATGAGCAGTTCTTC.